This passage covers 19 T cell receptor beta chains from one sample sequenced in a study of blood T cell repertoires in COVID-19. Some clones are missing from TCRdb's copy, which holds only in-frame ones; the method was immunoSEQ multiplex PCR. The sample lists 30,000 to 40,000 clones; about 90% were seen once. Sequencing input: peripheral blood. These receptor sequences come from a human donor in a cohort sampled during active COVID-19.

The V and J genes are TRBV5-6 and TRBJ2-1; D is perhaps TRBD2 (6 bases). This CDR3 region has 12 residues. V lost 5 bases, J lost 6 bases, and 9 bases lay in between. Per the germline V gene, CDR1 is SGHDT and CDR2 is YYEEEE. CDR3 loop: CASSPGSNEQFF. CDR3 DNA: TGTGCCAGCAGTCCCGGGAGCAATGAGCAGTTCTTC.

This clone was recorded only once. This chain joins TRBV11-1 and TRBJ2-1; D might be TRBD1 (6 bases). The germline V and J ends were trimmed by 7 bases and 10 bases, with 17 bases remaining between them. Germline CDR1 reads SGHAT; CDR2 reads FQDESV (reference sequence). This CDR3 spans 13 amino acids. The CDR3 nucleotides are TGTGCCAGCACCAGGGGCACAGCCGGGGAGCAGTTCTTC. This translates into CASTRGTAGEQFF. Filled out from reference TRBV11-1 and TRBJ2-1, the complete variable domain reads EAEVAQSPRYKITEKSQAVAFWCDPISGHATLYWYRQILGQGPELLVQFQDESVVDDSQLPKDRFSAERLKGVDSTLKIQPAELGDSAMYLCASTRGTAGEQFFGPGTRLTVL.

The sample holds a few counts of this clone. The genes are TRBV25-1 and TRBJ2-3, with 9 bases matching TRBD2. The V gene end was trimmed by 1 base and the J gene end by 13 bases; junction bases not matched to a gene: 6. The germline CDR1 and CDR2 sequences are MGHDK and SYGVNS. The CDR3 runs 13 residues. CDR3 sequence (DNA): TGTGCCAGCAGTGAATTATTAGCGGGGGTGAAGTATTTT. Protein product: CASSELLAGVKYF.

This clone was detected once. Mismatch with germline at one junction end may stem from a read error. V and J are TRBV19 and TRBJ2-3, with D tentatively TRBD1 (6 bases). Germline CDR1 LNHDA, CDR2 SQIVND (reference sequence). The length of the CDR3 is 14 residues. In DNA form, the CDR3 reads TGTGCCAGTAGTTTAGAACAGGGCAGAGATACGCAGTATTTT. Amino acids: CASSLEQGRDTQYF.

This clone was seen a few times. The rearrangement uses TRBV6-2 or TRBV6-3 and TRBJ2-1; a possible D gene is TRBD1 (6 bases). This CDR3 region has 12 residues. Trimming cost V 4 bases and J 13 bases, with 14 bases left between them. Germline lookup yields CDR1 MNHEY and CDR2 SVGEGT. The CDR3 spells CASSLGTFIQFF. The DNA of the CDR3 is TGTGCCAGCAGTTTAGGGACATTTATTCAGTTCTTC.

In DNA, the CDR3 is TGCGCCAGCAGGGGACTTAATGAGCAGTTCTTC. Protein: CASRGLNEQFF. This chain uses TRBV23-1 with TRBJ2-1; a weak D match, TRBD2 (6 bases). TRBV23-1 is filed as an ORF, its function uncertain. Between the trimmed V and J ends, which lost 6 bases and 7 bases, there was a span of 7 bases. The CDR3 is made up of 11 amino acids.

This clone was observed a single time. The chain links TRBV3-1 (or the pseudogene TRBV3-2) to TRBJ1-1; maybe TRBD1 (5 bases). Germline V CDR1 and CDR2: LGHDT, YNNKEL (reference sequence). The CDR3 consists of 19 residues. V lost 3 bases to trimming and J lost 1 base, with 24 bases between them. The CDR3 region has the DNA TGTGCCAGCAGCCACCCCCCGTTTAGTCGGGGGGAACGGAACACTGAAGCTTTCTTT. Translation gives CASSHPPFSRGERNTEAFF.

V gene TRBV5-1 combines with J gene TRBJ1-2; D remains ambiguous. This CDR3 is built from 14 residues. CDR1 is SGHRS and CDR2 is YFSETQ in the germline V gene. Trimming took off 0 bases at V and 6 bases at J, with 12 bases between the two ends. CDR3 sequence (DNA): TGCGCCAGCAGCTTGGAAGGGAGGACGGATGGCTACACCTTC. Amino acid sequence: CASSLEGRTDGYTF.

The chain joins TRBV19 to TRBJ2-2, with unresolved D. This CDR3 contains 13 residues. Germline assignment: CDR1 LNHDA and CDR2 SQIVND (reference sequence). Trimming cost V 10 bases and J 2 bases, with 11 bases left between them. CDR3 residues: CATQELNTGELFF. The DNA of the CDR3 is TGTGCCACCCAAGAACTCAACACCGGGGAGCTGTTTTTT.

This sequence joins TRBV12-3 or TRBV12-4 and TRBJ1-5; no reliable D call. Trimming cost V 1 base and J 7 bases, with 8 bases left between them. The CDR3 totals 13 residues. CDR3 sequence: CASSLVRRQPQHF. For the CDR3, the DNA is TGTGCCAGCAGTTTAGTGAGGCGACAGCCCCAGCATTTT.

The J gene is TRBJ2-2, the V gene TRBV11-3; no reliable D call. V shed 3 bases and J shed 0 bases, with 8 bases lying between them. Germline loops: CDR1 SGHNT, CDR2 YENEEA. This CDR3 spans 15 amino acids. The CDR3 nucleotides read TGTGCCAGCAGCTTTTCCGCAGCGAACACCGGGGAGCTGTTTTTT. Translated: CASSFSAANTGELFF.

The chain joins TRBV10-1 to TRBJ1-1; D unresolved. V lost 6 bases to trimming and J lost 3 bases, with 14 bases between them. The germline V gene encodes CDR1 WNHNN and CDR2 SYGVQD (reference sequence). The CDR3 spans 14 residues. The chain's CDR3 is CASRKIPVDTEAFF. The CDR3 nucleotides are TGCGCCAGCAGGAAGATCCCAGTGGACACTGAAGCTTTCTTT.

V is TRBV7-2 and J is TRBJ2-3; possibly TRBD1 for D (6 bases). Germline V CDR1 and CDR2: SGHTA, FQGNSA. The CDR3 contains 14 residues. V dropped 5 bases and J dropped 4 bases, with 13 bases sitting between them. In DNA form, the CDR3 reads TGTGCCAGCAGCATACAGGGTCCCCCAGATACGCAGTATTTT. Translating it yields CASSIQGPPDTQYF.

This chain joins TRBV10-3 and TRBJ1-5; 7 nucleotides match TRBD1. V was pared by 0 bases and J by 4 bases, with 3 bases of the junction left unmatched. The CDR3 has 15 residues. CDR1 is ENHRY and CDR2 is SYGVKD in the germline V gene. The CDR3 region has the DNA TGTGCCATCAGTGAGTCTGTACAGGGGAATCAGCCCCAGCATTTT. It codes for CAISESVQGNQPQHF.

The CDR3 nucleotides read TGTGCCAGCTCACCAGGGCAGGGCCACACCGGGGAGCTGTTTTTT. Encoded protein: CASSPGQGHTGELFF. The J gene is TRBJ2-2, the V gene TRBV18; D might be TRBD1 (5 bases). CDR1 is KGHSH, CDR2 LQKENI, per germline. V shed 2 bases and J shed 3 bases, with 10 bases lying between them. The CDR3 loop spans 15 amino acids.

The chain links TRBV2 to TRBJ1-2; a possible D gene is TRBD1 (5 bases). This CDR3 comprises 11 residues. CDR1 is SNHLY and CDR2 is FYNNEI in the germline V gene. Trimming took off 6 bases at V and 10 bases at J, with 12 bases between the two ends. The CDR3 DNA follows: TGTGCCAGCAGGATGGACATCATCTACACCTTC. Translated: CASRMDIIYTF.

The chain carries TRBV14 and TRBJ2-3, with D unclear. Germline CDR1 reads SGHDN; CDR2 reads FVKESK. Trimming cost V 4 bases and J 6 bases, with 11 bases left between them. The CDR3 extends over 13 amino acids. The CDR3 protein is CASSPFTKDTQYF. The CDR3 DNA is TGTGCCAGCAGCCCTTTCACTAAGGATACGCAGTATTTT. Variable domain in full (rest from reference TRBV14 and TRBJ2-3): EAGVTQFPSHSVIEKGQTVTLRCDPISGHDNLYWYRRVMGKEIKFLLHFVKESKQDESGMPNNRFLAERTGGTYSTLKVQPAELEDSGVYFCASSPFTKDTQYFGPGTRLTVL.

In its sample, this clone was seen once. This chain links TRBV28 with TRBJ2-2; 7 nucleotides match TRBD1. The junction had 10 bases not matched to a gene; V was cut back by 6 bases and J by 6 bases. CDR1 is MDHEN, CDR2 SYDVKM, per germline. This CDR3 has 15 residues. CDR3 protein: CASSSGTVGPGELFF. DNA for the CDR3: TGTGCCAGCAGCTCCGGGACAGTGGGGCCCGGGGAGCTGTTTTTT.

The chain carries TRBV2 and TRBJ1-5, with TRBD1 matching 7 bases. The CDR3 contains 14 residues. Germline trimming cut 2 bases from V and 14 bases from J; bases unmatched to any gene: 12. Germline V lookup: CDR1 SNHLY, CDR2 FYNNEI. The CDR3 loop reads CASSERVTGKEEHF. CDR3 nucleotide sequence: TGTGCCAGCAGTGAACGGGTGACAGGGAAGGAAGAGCATTTT.